This record covers a single TCR beta chain. Germline CDR1 is SGHTA and CDR2 is FQGTGA. V lost 1 base and J 5 bases, leaving 12 bases between the germline ends. CDR3 length: 15 residues. The data were obtained in a study of CD8+ T cells in alopecia areata. After isolation, RNA underwent reverse transcription to generate cDNA as the sequencing template. Sequencing used immunoSEQ multiplex PCR; TCRdb keeps in-frame clones, though not all of them. The data contain nearly 95,000 clones, 60% to 80% of them singletons. The treatment was: oral pan-JAK inhibitor, 5-10 mg twice daily. Both peripheral blood and punch biopsies of lesional scalp skin were obtained from patients who had alopecia areata.

The sequence came from a human donor with alopecia areata. Here the sequenced sample was CD8+ T cells sorted from blood, taken at approximately week 42, from a patient treated with tofacitinib. The J gene is TRBJ2-1, the V gene TRBV7-3, with D perhaps matching TRBD1 (5 bases). CDR3 amino acids: CASSLRGGANNEQFF. DNA of the CDR3: TGTGCCAGCAGCTTAAGGGGTGGGGCCAACAATGAGCAGTTCTTC.